The 22 T cell receptor beta chains presented below share a single source sample, sequenced in a study of T cell responses to AZD1222 COVID-19 vaccine. The assay was immunoSEQ multiplex PCR, and TCRdb's table has in-frame clones only and misses some. This table holds some 130,000 clones, around nine tenths found once. The specimen was peripheral blood, collected on day 0 of AZD1222 vaccination. These receptors were collected from an adult in good health.

This clone has a single count. This chain links TRBV11-2 with TRBJ2-5, with 9 bases lining up with TRBD1. The CDR3 covers 16 residues. V lost 5 bases to trimming and J lost 2 bases; unmatched junction nucleotides: 9. Germline V gene data show CDR1 as SGHAT and CDR2 as FQNNGV. In nucleotides, the CDR3 is TGTGCCAGCAGCACCTGGGGACAGGGCCAACAAGAGACCCAGTACTTC. It encodes CASSTWGQGQQETQYF.

To note about this clone: Other nucleotide sequences from this sample produce the same CDR3. The J gene is TRBJ2-3, the V gene TRBV7-2; 8 positions match TRBD2. From germline, CDR1 is SGHTA and CDR2 FQGNSA. V shed 5 bases, J shed 6 bases, and the junction held 7 bases outside the gene matches. The CDR3 runs 14 residues. The CDR3 coding sequence is TGTGCCAGCAGCCCGAGCGGGGGCCCTGATACGCAGTATTTT. Its protein is CASSPSGGPDTQYF.

The chain employs TRBV19 and TRBJ1-1; D is perhaps TRBD1 (5 bases). Germline CDR1 is LNHDA and CDR2 is SQIVND (reference sequence). This CDR3 region has 12 residues. V lost 6 bases, J lost 5 bases, and 10 bases lay in between. DNA of the CDR3: TGTGCCAGTAGATGGAGGGGAACTGAAGCTTTCTTT. Encoded protein: CASRWRGTEAFF.

This sequence joins TRBV5-5 and TRBJ2-3; either TRBD1 or TRBD2 may fit D (6 bases each). Germline lookup yields CDR1 SGHKS and CDR2 YYEKEE (reference sequence). This CDR3 has 15 residues. Trimming left V 0 bases short and J 2 bases short, with 10 bases between. The chain's CDR3 is CASSLGGAPTDTQYF. CDR3 bases: TGTGCCAGCAGCTTGGGGGGGGCGCCCACAGATACGCAGTATTTT.

The chain is built from TRBV5-4 and TRBJ1-3, with a possible D match to TRBD1 (5 bases). In germline, CDR1 is SGHNT, CDR2 YYREEE (reference sequence). The length of the CDR3 is 15 residues. The ends were cut back, 4 bases at V and 0 bases at J, with 11 bases in the middle. In DNA form, the CDR3 reads TGTGCCAGCAGCCCTGGACACGTCTCTGGAAACACCATATATTTT. It translates to CASSPGHVSGNTIYF. The full variable domain, completed using reference TRBV5-4 and TRBJ1-3, is ETGVTQSPTHLIKTRGQQVTLRCSSQSGHNTVSWYQQALGQGPQFIFQYYREEENGRGNFPPRFSGLQFPNYSSELNVNALELDDSALYLCASSPGHVSGNTIYFGEGSWLTVV.

The chain joins TRBV7-2 to TRBJ1-6; D is unresolved. This CDR3 has 14 residues. The V end was cut by 6 bases, the J end by 5 bases, with 11 bases between. CDR1 is SGHTA, CDR2 FQGNSA, per germline. The CDR3 reads CASSSLWDNSPLHF. The CDR3 DNA sequence: TGTGCCAGCAGTTCGTTATGGGATAATTCACCCCTCCACTTT.

The rearrangement joins TRBV7-6 to TRBJ2-7; 10 bases agree with TRBD1. The V segment lost 3 bases and the J segment 2 bases; nucleotides outside the gene matches: 4. Looked up from germline, CDR1 is SGHVS and CDR2 is FNYEAQ. The CDR3 runs 15 residues. CDR3 in DNA: TGTGCCAGCAGCTTCGGACAGGGGGACCCCTACGAGCAGTACTTC. Its protein product is CASSFGQGDPYEQYF. Filled out from reference TRBV7-6 and TRBJ2-7, the complete variable domain reads GAGVSQSPRYKVTKRGQDVALRCDPISGHVSLYWYRQALGQGPEFLTYFNYEAQQDKSGLPNDRFSAERPEGSISTLTIQRTEQRDSAMYRCASSFGQGDPYEQYFGPGTRLTVT.

The V call is TRBV24-1, the J call TRBJ2-7, with 8 positions matching TRBD1. This CDR3 spans 15 amino acids. The junction had 8 bases not matched to a gene; V was cut back by 4 bases and J by 4 bases. The germline V gene encodes CDR1 KGHDR and CDR2 SFDVKD. The CDR3 sequence is CATSDPGQGAYEQYF. In DNA form, the CDR3 reads TGTGCCACCAGTGACCCCGGGCAGGGGGCTTACGAGCAGTACTTC.

This clone was picked up a small number of times. The chain recombines TRBV6-5 with TRBJ2-3; D is perhaps TRBD1 or TRBD2 (6 bases each). The V gene's germline CDR1 is MNHEY and CDR2 SVGAGI. The CDR3 has 14 amino acids. Trimming took 4 bases from V and 5 from J, leaving 13 bases between them. For the CDR3, the DNA is TGTGCCAGCAGTTTCGAACAGGGAGGAGATACGCAGTATTTT. Protein sequence: CASSFEQGGDTQYF.

This clone has a handful of counts. The rearrangement links TRBV7-3 to TRBJ1-1; D is uncertain. The CDR3 covers 14 residues. Germline V gene sequence: CDR1 SGHTA, CDR2 FQGTGA. Trimming took 4 bases from V and 4 from J, leaving 13 bases between them. The CDR3: CASSSGGSSTEAFF. CDR3 coding DNA: TGTGCCAGCAGCTCAGGAGGCTCGAGCACTGAAGCTTTCTTT.

This chain connects TRBV19 to TRBJ1-5; the D gene is possibly TRBD1 (5 bases). The CDR3 covers 13 residues. Looked up from germline, CDR1 is LNHDA and CDR2 is SQIVND (reference sequence). Between the trimmed V and J ends, which lost 3 bases and 9 bases, there was a span of 12 bases. CDR3 loop: CASSMGGFPPQHF. CDR3 sequence (DNA): TGTGCCAGTAGTATGGGGGGATTCCCGCCCCAGCATTTT.

The V call is TRBV18, the J call TRBJ2-1; D is perhaps TRBD1 (6 bases). The CDR3 runs to 15 residues. Germline CDR1 and CDR2: KGHSH and LQKENI. The V end was cut by 1 base, the J end by 4 bases, with 11 bases between. CDR3 residues: CASSPLWTDYNEQFF. The DNA for the CDR3 is TGTGCCAGCTCACCACTATGGACAGATTACAATGAGCAGTTCTTC. The full variable domain, with the rest looked up from reference TRBV18 and TRBJ2-1, is NAGVMQNPRHLVRRRGQEARLRCSPMKGHSHVYWYRQLPEEGLKFMVYLQKENIIDESGMPKERFSAEFPKEGPSILRIQQVVRGDSAAYFCASSPLWTDYNEQFFGPGTRLTVL.

The rearrangement uses TRBV4-1 and TRBJ1-5; D is unresolved. The CDR3 is made up of 13 amino acids. Germline CDR1 MGHRA, CDR2 YSYEKL. Trimming took 0 bases from V and 6 from J, leaving 6 bases between them. The CDR3 DNA is TGCGCCAGCAGCCAAGATGTCGGTCAGCCCCAGCATTTT. It encodes CASSQDVGQPQHF.

This clone has a single count. The genes are TRBV19 and TRBJ2-3; TRBD2 matches at 13 bases. V was clipped by 3 bases and J by 7 bases; unmatched bases: 7. Germline CDR1 is LNHDA and CDR2 is SQIVND (reference sequence). The CDR3 spans 16 residues. For the CDR3, the DNA is TGTGCCAGTAGTATGGAACTAGCGGGGGGGCCTAATACGCAGTATTTT. Translation: CASSMELAGGPNTQYF. Full variable domain (outside the CDR3, taken from reference TRBV19 and TRBJ2-3): DGGITQSPKYLFRKEGQNVTLSCEQNLNHDAMYWYRQDPGQGLRLIYYSQIVNDFQKGDIAEGYSVSREKKESFPLTVTSAQKNPTAFYLCASSMELAGGPNTQYFGPGTRLTVL.

The chain couples TRBV4-2 to TRBJ2-3; 8 nucleotides agree with TRBD2. CDR1 is LGHNA, CDR2 YNFKEQ, per germline. Germline trimming cut 2 bases from V and 5 bases from J; bases unmatched to any gene: 9. This CDR3 is built from 16 residues. The CDR3 here is CASSQTPGSGEDTQYF. CDR3 DNA: TGTGCCAGCAGCCAAACCCCGGGTAGCGGGGAAGATACGCAGTATTTT.

The chain carries TRBV4-3 and TRBJ1-2, with 8 nucleotides matching TRBD1. Per the germline V gene, CDR1 is LGHNA and CDR2 is YSLEER. After removal of 3 bases from V and 8 bases from J, the junction contained 8 bases not matched to a gene. This CDR3 contains 14 residues. The CDR3 DNA follows: TGCGCCAGCAGCCAGGGGCAGGGGGCGAGGGGCTACACCTTC. It codes for CASSQGQGARGYTF.

J is TRBJ2-7 and V is TRBV14, with 7 bases fitting TRBD1. The CDR3 runs 13 residues. The germline CDR1 and CDR2 sequences are SGHDN and FVKESK. V shed 6 bases, J shed 5 bases, and the junction held 7 bases outside the gene matches. CDR3 nucleotides: TGTGCCAGCAGACCGACAGGGTTCCACGAGCAGTACTTC. It codes for CASRPTGFHEQYF.

The rearrangement uses TRBV2 and TRBJ2-1; 9 positions match TRBD2. The CDR3 consists of 14 residues. CDR1 is SNHLY and CDR2 is FYNNEI in the germline V gene. Trimming removed 5 bases from V and 10 bases from J; junction bases left unmatched: 9. The CDR3 protein is CASSLIAGDREQFF. The CDR3 DNA sequence: TGTGCCAGCAGTCTTATAGCGGGGGATAGGGAGCAGTTCTTC.

This clone was found once. This rearrangement joins TRBV12-3 or TRBV12-4 to TRBJ1-1; D is possibly TRBD1 (5 bases). V shed 7 bases and J shed 0 bases, with 9 bases lying between them. The length of the CDR3 is 13 residues. The CDR3 spells CASTRQMNTEAFF. The CDR3, as DNA: TGTGCCAGCACTAGACAGATGAACACTGAAGCTTTCTTT.

The chain is built from TRBV5-5 and TRBJ2-3, with D tentatively TRBD1 (6 bases). CDR1 and CDR2 from the germline V gene are SGHKS and YYEKEE (reference sequence). This CDR3 region has 16 residues. V lost 1 base, J lost 4 bases, and 16 bases lay in between. The CDR3, as DNA: TGTGCCAGCAGCTTGCAGGGGCTTGGTTCGCCAGATACGCAGTATTTT. Its protein product is CASSLQGLGSPDTQYF. Complete variable domain (other parts from reference TRBV5-5 and TRBJ2-3): DAGVTQSPTHLIKTRGQQVTLRCSPISGHKSVSWYQQVLGQGPQFIFQYYEKEERGRGNFPDRFSARQFPNYSSELNVNALLLGDSALYLCASSLQGLGSPDTQYFGPGTRLTVL.

The CDR3 is CSVEDPAGASYEQYF. Written as DNA, the CDR3 is TGCAGCGTTGAAGATCCAGCGGGGGCCTCCTACGAGCAGTACTTC. The chain recombines TRBV29-1 with TRBJ2-7; TRBD2 aligns across 8 bases. Germline V CDR1 and CDR2: SQVTM, ANQGSEA. The CDR3 is 15 residues long. The V gene end was trimmed by 0 bases and the J gene end by 0 bases; junction bases not matched to a gene: 4.

The rearrangement links TRBV5-5 to TRBJ2-7; 7 bases line up with TRBD1. CDR1 is SGHKS and CDR2 is YYEKEE in the germline V gene (reference sequence). V trimming: 4 bases; J trimming: 2 bases; junction bases outside the gene matches: 18. The CDR3 has 18 amino acids. Written as DNA, the CDR3 is TGTGCCAGCAGCCTCCGATCCGGTAGAGGGGGCCTCACCTACGAGCAGTACTTC. Its protein is CASSLRSGRGGLTYEQYF.